What follows are 2 T cell receptor beta chains derived from one specimen sequenced in a study of spatial heterogeneity in lung cancer. The sample's time point: sample taken at primary tumor resection. A single record per CDR3 protein comes from TCRdb applying MiXCR to the 5' RACE reads. The table shows about 500 distinct CDR3 sequences, with 15% to 20% occurring only once. The sample consisted of normal lung tissue next to the tumor, taken at surgery. Receptor source: a male donor with early-stage non-small cell lung cancer.

This clonotype rates as large. The size of this beta chain means little, since it is a stray read in a library made for alpha chains. The DNA for the CDR3 is TGTGCCACCAGCAGAGATGGACCCAAGTATACGCAGTATTTT. Its translation: CATSRDGPKYTQYF. The rearrangement uses TRBV15 and TRBJ2-3; the D is unclear. The V gene's germline CDR1 is LNHNV and CDR2 YYDKDF (reference sequence). The CDR3 loop spans 14 amino acids. V was shortened by 0 bases and J by 7 bases, with 11 bases between the two germline ends. Looking up the rest from reference TRBV15 and TRBJ2-3 gives the full variable domain: DAMVIQNPRYQVTQFGKPVTLSCSQTLNHNVMYWYQQKSSQAPKLLFHYYDKDFNNEADTPDNFQSRRPNTSFCFLDIRSPGLGDTAMYLCATSRDGPKYTQYFGPGTRLTVL.

With respect to this clonotype: Because the library targeted alpha chains, this beta chain is an off-target read whose size means little. The rearrangement uses TRBV3-1 and TRBJ2-7, with D hard to call. The CDR3 consists of 13 residues. Germline CDR1 and CDR2: LGHDT and YNNKEL (reference sequence). V lost 6 bases and J lost 1, with 10 bases in between. The CDR3 loop is CASSMAESYEQYF. The CDR3 coding sequence is TGTGCCAGCAGTATGGCAGAATCCTACGAGCAGTACTTC.